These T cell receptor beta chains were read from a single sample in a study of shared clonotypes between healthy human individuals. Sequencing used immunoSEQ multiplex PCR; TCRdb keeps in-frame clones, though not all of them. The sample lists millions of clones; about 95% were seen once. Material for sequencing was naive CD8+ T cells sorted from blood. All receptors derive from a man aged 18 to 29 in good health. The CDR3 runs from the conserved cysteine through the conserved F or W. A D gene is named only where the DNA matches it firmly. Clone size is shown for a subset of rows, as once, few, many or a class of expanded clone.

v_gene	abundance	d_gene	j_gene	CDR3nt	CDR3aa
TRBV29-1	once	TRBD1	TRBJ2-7	TGCAGCGTGGAAACCGGGACAGGAACCTACGAGCAGTACTTC	CSVETGTGTYEQYF
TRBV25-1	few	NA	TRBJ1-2	TGTGCCAGCAGTGACGGTGGGTATGGCTACACCTTC	CASSDGGYGYTF
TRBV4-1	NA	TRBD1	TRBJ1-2	TGCGCCAGCACCGGGACAGGGCGGGATGGCTACACCTTC	CASTGTGRDGYTF
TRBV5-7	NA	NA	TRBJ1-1	TGTGCCAGCAGCTCTCGGAACGGGAAATGGAACACTGAAGCTTTCTTT	CASSSRNGKWNTEAFF
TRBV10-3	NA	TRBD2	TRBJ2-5	TGTGCCATCAGTGACGGACGGGAGGTAGAGACCCAGTACTTC	CAISDGREVETQYF
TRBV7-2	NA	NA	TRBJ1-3	TGTGCCAGCAGCTTAGACAGGACCTCTGGAAACACCATATATTTT	CASSLDRTSGNTIYF
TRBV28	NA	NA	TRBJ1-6	TGTGCCAGCAGTTTAGGAACTGGGTCGGGAAATTCACCCCTCCACTTT	CASSLGTGSGNSPLHF
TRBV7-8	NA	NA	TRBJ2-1	TGTGCCAGCAGGCGCGATGGGTACAATGAGCAGTTCTTC	CASRRDGYNEQFF
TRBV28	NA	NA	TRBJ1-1	TGTGCCAGCAGAGGTAGGGGGAACACTGAAGCTTTCTTT	CASRGRGNTEAFF
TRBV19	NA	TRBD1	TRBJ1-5	TGTGCCAGTAGTAACGGACAGGGCGCGCACTTTAGCGAGCCCCAGCATTTT	CASSNGQGAHFSEPQHF
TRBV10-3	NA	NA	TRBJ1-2	TGTGCCATCAGTGAGGGCAGGGAGGACTATGGCTACACCTTC	CAISEGREDYGYTF
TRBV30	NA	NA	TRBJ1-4	TGTGCCTGGAGAATAGCCAATGAAAAACTGTTTTTT	CAWRIANEKLFF
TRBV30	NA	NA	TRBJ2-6	TGTGCCTGGAGTCCAGGACTTTTTGGCGCTGGGGCCAACGTCCTGACTTTC	CAWSPGLFGAGANVLTF
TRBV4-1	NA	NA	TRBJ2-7	TGCGCCAGCAGCCAAGAGGGTGGGATCTACGAGCAGTACTTC	CASSQEGGIYEQYF
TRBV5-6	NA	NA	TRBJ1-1	TGTGCCAGCAGCGCGGACTTGAACACTGAAGCTTTCTTT	CASSADLNTEAFF
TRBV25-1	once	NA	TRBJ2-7	TGTGCCAGCAGTGACAACAGGGAGTCTACTTACGAGCAGTACTTC	CASSDNRESTYEQYF
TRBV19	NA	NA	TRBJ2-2	TGTGCCAGTAGCCCTGCAGCCACCGGGGAGCTGTTTTTT	CASSPAATGELFF
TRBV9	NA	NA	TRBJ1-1	TGTGCCAGCAGCCAGGGGTGGGCCACTGAAGCTTTCTTT	CASSQGWATEAFF
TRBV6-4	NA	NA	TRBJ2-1	TGTGCCAAGGGTGCAGGCGAGCAGTTCTTC	CAKGAGEQFF
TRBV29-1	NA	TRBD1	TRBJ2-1	TGCAGCGTAACCGGGACAGGGGGACGGGTGCAGTTCTTC	CSVTGTGGRVQFF
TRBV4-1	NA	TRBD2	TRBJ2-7	TGCGCCAGCAGCCGAACTAGCGGGGGATCGGCCTACGAGCAGTACTTC	CASSRTSGGSAYEQYF
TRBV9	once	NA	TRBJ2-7	TGTGCCAGCAGCTCGGGACCTAGCTCCTACGAGCAGTACTTC	CASSSGPSSYEQYF
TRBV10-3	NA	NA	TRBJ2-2	TGTGCCATCAGTGAAGTGGGGCCGAACACCGGGGAGCTGTTTTTT	CAISEVGPNTGELFF
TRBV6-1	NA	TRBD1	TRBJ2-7	TGTGCCAGCAGGAGCCGGGACAGCTACGAGCAGTACTTC	CASRSRDSYEQYF
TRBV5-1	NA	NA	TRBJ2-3	TGCGCCAGCAGCCCAGGCGTATCTAGCACAGATACGCAGTATTTT	CASSPGVSSTDTQYF
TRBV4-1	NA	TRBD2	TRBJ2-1	TGCGCCAGCAGCCAAATAATTAGCGGGGGAACCTACAATGAGCAGTTCTTC	CASSQIISGGTYNEQFF
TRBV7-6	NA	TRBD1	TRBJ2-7	TGTGCCAGCAGCCCAGGGGGCACCCTTGGAGAGCAGTACTTC	CASSPGGTLGEQYF
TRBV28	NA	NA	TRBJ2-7	TGTGCCAGCAGTTTCACCAGCGGCAACTACGAGCAGTACTTC	CASSFTSGNYEQYF
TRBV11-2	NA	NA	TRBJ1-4	TGTGCCAGCAGCTCACAGGGTAATGAAAAACTGTTTTTT	CASSSQGNEKLFF
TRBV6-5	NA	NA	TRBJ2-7	TGTGCCAGCCGCGATCAGGTGGGAACCTACGAGCAGTACTTC	CASRDQVGTYEQYF
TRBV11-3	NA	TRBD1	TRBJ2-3	TGTGCCAGCAGCCACCGTTTTACAGGGGGTCCCCCCACAGATACGCAGTATTTT	CASSHRFTGGPPTDTQYF
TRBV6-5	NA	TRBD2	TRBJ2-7	TGTGCCAGCAGTACTAGCGGGGTAGCGTACGAGCAGTACTTC	CASSTSGVAYEQYF
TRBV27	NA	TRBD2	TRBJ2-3	TGTGCCAGCAATGTCGCGGGGGAAGTAGATACGCAGTATTTT	CASNVAGEVDTQYF
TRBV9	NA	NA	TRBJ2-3	TGTGCCAGCAGCGTAGGGGCGGTTCTCACAGATACGCAGTATTTT	CASSVGAVLTDTQYF
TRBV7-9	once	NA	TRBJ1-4	TGTGCCAGCAGCCACTTGGCAGGCTTGCCTAATGAAAAACTGTTTTTT	CASSHLAGLPNEKLFF
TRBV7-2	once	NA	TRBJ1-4	TGTGCCAGCAGCCCTGGGGGTGCAACTAATGAAAAACTGTTTTTT	CASSPGGATNEKLFF
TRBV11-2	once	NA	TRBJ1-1	TGTGCCAGCAGGAGAGGGTATGGGGCGGTGAACACTGAAGCTTTCTTT	CASRRGYGAVNTEAFF
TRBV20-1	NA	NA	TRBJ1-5	TGCAGTGCTCGGTCGCCCCAGCATTTT	CSARSPQHF
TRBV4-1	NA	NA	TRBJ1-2	TGCGCCAGCAGCCAAGATCCGATCTATGGCTACACCTTC	CASSQDPIYGYTF
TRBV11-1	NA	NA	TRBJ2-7	TGTGCCACCAGGGACCACTCCTACGAGCAGTACTTC	CATRDHSYEQYF
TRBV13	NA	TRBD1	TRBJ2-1	TGTGCCAGCAGCTTCTCTAAGGGGGACAGCCCCTACAATGAGCAGTTCTTC	CASSFSKGDSPYNEQFF
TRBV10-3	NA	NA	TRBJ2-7	TGTGCCATCAGTGATGGAGGGGTTGACTACGAGCAGTACTTC	CAISDGGVDYEQYF
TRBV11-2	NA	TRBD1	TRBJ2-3	TGTGCCAGCAGCCTAAGTCGGGACAGGGGTGCGGATACGCAGTATTTT	CASSLSRDRGADTQYF
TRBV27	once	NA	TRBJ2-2	TGTGCCAGCAGTCTAGCCACCACTCTAGAATGGGAGCTGTTTTTT	CASSLATTLEWELFF
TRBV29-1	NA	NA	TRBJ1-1	TGCAGCGCTCTGTTCGGGCGCGGCACTGAAGCTTTCTTT	CSALFGRGTEAFF
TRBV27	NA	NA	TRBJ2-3	TGTGCCAGCAGTTTATATGCCGCAGCTAGCACAGATACGCAGTATTTT	CASSLYAAASTDTQYF
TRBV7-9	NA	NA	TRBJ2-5	TGTGCCAGCAGCCCGTTCCAAGAGACCCAGTACTTC	CASSPFQETQYF
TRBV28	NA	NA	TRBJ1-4	TGTGCCAGCACCCCGGGAGTAGGTGAAAAACTGTTTTTT	CASTPGVGEKLFF
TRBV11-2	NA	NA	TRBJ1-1	TGTGCCAGCAGCTTAGATGGATTTGGGGCTTTCTTT	CASSLDGFGAFF
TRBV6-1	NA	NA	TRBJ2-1	TGTGCCAGCAGTGAAGCAGGGGCTTCCTACAATGAGCAGTTCTTC	CASSEAGASYNEQFF
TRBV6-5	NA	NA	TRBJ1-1	TGTGCCAGCAGTCAGGGTCTTGAAGCTTTCTTT	CASSQGLEAFF
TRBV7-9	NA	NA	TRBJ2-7	TGTGCCAGCACCCCGTCGGGTTACGAGCAGTACTTC	CASTPSGYEQYF
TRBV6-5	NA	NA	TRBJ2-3	TGTGCCAGCAGTTATCAAGCCCTCACAGATACGCAGTATTTT	CASSYQALTDTQYF
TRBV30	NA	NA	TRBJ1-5	TGTGCCTGGAGTGTTTACAATCAGCCCCAGCATTTT	CAWSVYNQPQHF